A selection of T cell receptor beta chains follows, all from one sample in a study of neoadjuvant anti-PD-1 for oral cavity cancer. Produced via immunoSEQ multiplex PCR; TCRdb's table is partial and in-frame only. The sample lists some 15,000 clones, less than 85% occurring once. Sequences were derived from PBMCs, sampled before nivolumab (anti-PD-1) treatment. The receptors come from a person aged 40 to 85 with oral cavity squamous cell carcinoma. CDR3s include the opening cysteine and the closing phenylalanine or tryptophan. The order of the fields is clone size, J gene, V gene, D gene, CDR3 DNA, CDR3 protein. D genes are given only for firm matches. Not all rows give a size; the values are once, few, many and, for expanded clones, a class.

- | TRBJ1-2 | TRBV5-5 | TRBD1 | TGTGCCAGCAGCTCGCTGACAGGGCCGGATGGCTACACCTTC | CASSSLTGPDGYTF
once | TRBJ2-1 | TRBV5-1 | TRBD2 | TGCGCCAGCACTGGCCGGGGGGATGAGCAGTTCTTC | CASTGRGDEQFF
- | TRBJ2-3 | TRBV7-8 | - | TGTGCCAGCAGCTTACCTCGGCGTTTTAAACCAGATACGCAGTATTTT | CASSLPRRFKPDTQYF
few | TRBJ1-1 | TRBV28 | TRBD1 | TGTGCCAGCAGTCTGCGGACAGGGAAAGCTTTCTTT | CASSLRTGKAFF
- | TRBJ2-2 | TRBV19 | - | TGTGCCAGTAGATCCGGGGGTGAGACCGGGGAGCTGTTTTTT | CASRSGGETGELFF
- | TRBJ2-5 | TRBV30 | - | TGTGGTACAGGCCCCCGGGGGACCCAGTACTTC | CGTGPRGTQYF
- | TRBJ1-3 | TRBV19 | - | TGTGCCAGTAGTGCGGACATTCACCTATTCGGAAACACCATATATTTT | CASSADIHLFGNTIYF
few | TRBJ1-2 | TRBV6-1 | TRBD1 | TGTGCCAGCAGTGAAGCTACAGGGGACCCTAACTATGGCTACACCTTC | CASSEATGDPNYGYTF
once | TRBJ2-7 | TRBV9 | - | TGTGCCAGCAGCGTATCTACCTGGGAACTAACCTACGAGCAGTACTTC | CASSVSTWELTYEQYF
few | TRBJ1-4 | TRBV6-5 | - | TGTGCCAGCAGTCGGTCGGGGGGCCGGGATGAAAAACTGTTTTTT | CASSRSGGRDEKLFF
- | TRBJ2-1 | TRBV5-1 | TRBD1 | TGCGCCAGCAGCTTTCCACGGCCGGGACAGGGGTCCTTTAGCTCCTACAATGAGCAGTTCTTC | CASSFPRPGQGSFSSYNEQFF
- | TRBJ2-7 | TRBV4-2 | - | TGTGCCAGCAGCCAAGATGGAGACAGCTCCTACGAGCAGTACTTC | CASSQDGDSSYEQYF
few | TRBJ1-1 | TRBV5-4 | - | TGTGCCAGCACTACGAAGGGGATGAACACTGAAGCTTTCTTT | CASTTKGMNTEAFF
few | TRBJ1-3 | TRBV28 | - | TGTGCCAGCAGTACAGGGAACACCATATATTTT | CASSTGNTIYF
- | TRBJ1-2 | TRBV28 | - | TGTGCCAGCAGGGGGGAATCCAACTATGGCTACACCTTC | CASRGESNYGYTF
- | TRBJ2-1 | TRBV11-2 | TRBD1 | TGTGCCAGCAGCCCCTGGGAAGGGGGCGATGAGCAGTTCTTC | CASSPWEGGDEQFF
- | TRBJ2-2 | TRBV9 | TRBD1 | TGTGCCAGCAGCTCCGACCGGGACAGGGTGCAGAACACCGGGGAGCTGTTTTTT | CASSSDRDRVQNTGELFF
- | TRBJ2-6 | TRBV28 | - | TGTGCCAGCAGTTTTCTTCTTCGCTCTGGGGCCAACGTCCTGACTTTC | CASSFLLRSGANVLTF
- | TRBJ1-1 | TRBV7-9 | TRBD1 | TGTGCCAGCAGCCCTTGGACAGGGGACACTGAAGCTTTCTTT | CASSPWTGDTEAFF
- | TRBJ1-3 | TRBV7-8 | TRBD1 | TGTGCCAGCAGCTACAGGGGGTCTGGAAACACCATATATTTT | CASSYRGSGNTIYF
few | TRBJ2-1 | TRBV10-1 | - | TGCGCCAGCACCCCGGGGGACAGATACAATGAGCAGTTCTTC | CASTPGDRYNEQFF
few | TRBJ1-2 | TRBV6-5 | TRBD1 | TGTGCCAGCAGTTGGTACTCCAGGGGGACCTATGGCTACACCTTC | CASSWYSRGTYGYTF
- | TRBJ1-1 | TRBV20-1 | - | TGCAGTGCTAGTGACAGTCAAGAAGCTTTCTTT | CSASDSQEAFF
few | TRBJ2-1 | TRBV4-1 | - | TGCGCCAGCAGCCATCCCCTGGGGGGGGGCGGCCCCTACAATGAGCAGTTCTTC | CASSHPLGGGGPYNEQFF
few | TRBJ1-2 | TRBV4-1 | - | TGCGCCAGCAGCCAAGATAGTGTTCCGGACGGACTTTATGGCTACACCTTC | CASSQDSVPDGLYGYTF
- | TRBJ2-3 | TRBV6-1 | - | TGTGCCAGCAGTGAATTTAAGGGGTCCACAGATACGCAGTATTTT | CASSEFKGSTDTQYF
- | TRBJ2-3 | TRBV9 | - | TGTGCCAGCAGCGTATCGGCGGGGACCACAGATACGCAGTATTTT | CASSVSAGTTDTQYF
- | TRBJ1-2 | TRBV4-1 | TRBD1 | TGCGCCAGCAGCCAAGCCGGGACAGGGGGCCTTAACTATGGCTACACCTTC | CASSQAGTGGLNYGYTF
- | TRBJ1-1 | TRBV5-1 | - | TGCGCCAGCAGCCAGGTCAGGGGGAACACTGAAGCTTTCTTT | CASSQVRGNTEAFF
- | TRBJ1-2 | TRBV6-5 | - | TGTGCCAGCAGACGGACCGGGTTTTTTAGCTATGGCTACACCTTC | CASRRTGFFSYGYTF
few | TRBJ1-6 | TRBV9 | TRBD1 | TGTGCCAGCAGCGTAGGACCCGACCGGGACAGGGATTCACCCCTCCACTTT | CASSVGPDRDRDSPLHF
- | TRBJ2-7 | TRBV6-5 | - | TGTGCCACCACCCCGACGGGGAGTTCCTACGAGCAGTACTTC | CATTPTGSSYEQYF
once | TRBJ2-5 | TRBV10-3 | TRBD2 | TGTGCCATCAGCCCTGGCGAGCGGGGGCAACAAGAGACCCAGTACTTC | CAISPGERGQQETQYF
- | TRBJ1-2 | TRBV5-1 | TRBD1 | TGCGCCAGCAGCTTGGGAGGGGGCTTCGGAGGCTACACCTTC | CASSLGGGFGGYTF
- | TRBJ2-4 | TRBV5-4 | - | TGTGCCAGCAGCTTGGACCTAGAGGGGACCAAAAACATTCAGTACTTC | CASSLDLEGTKNIQYF
- | TRBJ2-2 | TRBV27 | TRBD1 | TGTGCCAGCAGTTTATTAGGGACAGGGAGAACCGGGGAGCTGTTTTTT | CASSLLGTGRTGELFF
- | TRBJ2-7 | TRBV19 | - | TGTGCCAGTAGTAGGGCAATCCCTCCTTACGAGCAGTACTTC | CASSRAIPPYEQYF
once | TRBJ2-5 | TRBV5-4 | - | TGTGCCAGCAGCTTGGATCCCAGGAGGGAGACCCAGTACTTC | CASSLDPRRETQYF
- | TRBJ1-5 | TRBV6-5 | - | TGTGCCAGCAGTGAAGAGGGGCCCCCTCAGCCCCAGCATTTT | CASSEEGPPQPQHF
once | TRBJ2-1 | TRBV7-3 | - | TGTGCCAGCAGCCAAGGTGGTTATGAGCAGTTCTTC | CASSQGGYEQFF
- | TRBJ2-1 | TRBV30 | TRBD2 | TGTGCCTTTCAGACTAGCGGAAAGTACAATGAGCAGTTCTTC | CAFQTSGKYNEQFF
few | TRBJ2-2 | TRBV28 | - | TGTGCCAGCAGTTTTGATAGGCTGGGCACCGGGGAGCTGTTTTTT | CASSFDRLGTGELFF
- | TRBJ1-1 | TRBV19 | TRBD1 | TGTGCCAGTAGTATACGACAGGGGGCTCTGAACACTGAAGCTTTCTTT | CASSIRQGALNTEAFF
few | TRBJ1-5 | TRBV7-2 | - | TGTGCCAGCAGCTTAGCTTTGGGGGTCCAGTTGACCCAGCATTTT | CASSLALGVQLTQHF
- | TRBJ1-5 | TRBV30 | - | TGTGCCTGGAGTGTACCCAGGGATAGCAATCAGCCCCAGCATTTT | CAWSVPRDSNQPQHF
- | TRBJ2-2 | TRBV7-2 | TRBD1 | TGTGCCAGCAGCCGAATACCGGGACAGGGGTTCCTCGGGGAGCTGTTTTTT | CASSRIPGQGFLGELFF
- | TRBJ1-1 | TRBV5-6 | TRBD1 | TGTGCCTCACTCAGCTTGATGGACAGGGGCACGAAAGCTTTCTTT | CASLSLMDRGTKAFF
- | TRBJ2-3 | TRBV6-5 | - | TGTGCCAGCAGTTACTCGCTAATTTGGGCAGATACGCAGTATTTT | CASSYSLIWADTQYF
- | TRBJ1-5 | TRBV30 | - | TGTGCCTGGAGTTCAGGAATAAGGGAAGATTTGCTCAATCAGCCCCAGCATTTT | CAWSSGIREDLLNQPQHF
- | TRBJ2-3 | TRBV9 | TRBD2 | TGTGCCAGCAGTCGTAGCTCCCCCTCTTTTAGCGGGAGGAGCACAGATACGCAGTATTTT | CASSRSSPSFSGRSTDTQYF
- | TRBJ2-1 | TRBV2 | - | TGTGCCAGCAGTGTTTTAGCGAAGAGCTCCTACAATGAGCAGTTCTTC | CASSVLAKSSYNEQFF
few | TRBJ2-7 | TRBV7-2 | TRBD2 | TGTGCCAGCAGCTTACTAGCGGCTACCTACGAGCAGTACTTC | CASSLLAATYEQYF
- | TRBJ2-1 | TRBV5-1 | TRBD2 | TGCGCCAGCAGCTTACTAGCGGAGAGCTACAATGAGCAGTTCTTC | CASSLLAESYNEQFF
- | TRBJ2-7 | TRBV5-6 | - | TGTGCCAGCAGCTTTGGACCGTACGAGCAGTACTTC | CASSFGPYEQYF